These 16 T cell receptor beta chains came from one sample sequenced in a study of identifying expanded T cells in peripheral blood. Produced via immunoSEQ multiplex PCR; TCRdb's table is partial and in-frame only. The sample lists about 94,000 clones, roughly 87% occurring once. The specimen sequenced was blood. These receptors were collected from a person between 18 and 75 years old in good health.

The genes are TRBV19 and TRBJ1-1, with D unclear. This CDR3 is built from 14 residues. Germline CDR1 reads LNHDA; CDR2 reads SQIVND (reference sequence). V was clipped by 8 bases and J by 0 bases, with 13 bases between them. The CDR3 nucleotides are TGTGCCAGTTCTAGGCGTGAATTGAACACTGAAGCTTTCTTT. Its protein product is CASSRRELNTEAFF. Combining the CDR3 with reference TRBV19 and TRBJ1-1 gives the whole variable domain DGGITQSPKYLFRKEGQNVTLSCEQNLNHDAMYWYRQDPGQGLRLIYYSQIVNDFQKGDIAEGYSVSREKKESFPLTVTSAQKNPTAFYLCASSRRELNTEAFFGQGTRLTVV.

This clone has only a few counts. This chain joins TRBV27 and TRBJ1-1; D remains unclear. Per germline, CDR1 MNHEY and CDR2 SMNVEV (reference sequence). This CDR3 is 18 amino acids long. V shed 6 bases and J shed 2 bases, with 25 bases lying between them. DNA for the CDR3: TGTGCCAGCAGCGACCTATTATGGACCAGAGAAGCAAACACTGAAGCTTTCTTT. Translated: CASSDLLWTREANTEAFF.

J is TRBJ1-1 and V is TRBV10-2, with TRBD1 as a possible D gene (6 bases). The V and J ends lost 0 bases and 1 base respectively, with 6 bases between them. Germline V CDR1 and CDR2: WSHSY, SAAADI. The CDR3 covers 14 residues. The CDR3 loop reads CASSESGGNTEAFF. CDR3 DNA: TGCGCCAGCAGTGAGTCAGGGGGGAACACTGAAGCTTTCTTT.

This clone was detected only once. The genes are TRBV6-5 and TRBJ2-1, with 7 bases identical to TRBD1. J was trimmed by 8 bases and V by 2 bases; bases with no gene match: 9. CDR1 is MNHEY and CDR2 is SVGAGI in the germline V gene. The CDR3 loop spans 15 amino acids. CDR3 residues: CASSYPSGGRDEQFF. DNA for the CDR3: TGTGCCAGCAGTTACCCCTCAGGGGGTCGGGATGAGCAGTTCTTC.

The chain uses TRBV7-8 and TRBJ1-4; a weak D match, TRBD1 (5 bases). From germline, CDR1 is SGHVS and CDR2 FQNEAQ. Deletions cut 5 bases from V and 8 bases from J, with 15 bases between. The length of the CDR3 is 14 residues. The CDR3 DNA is TGTGCCAGCAGCGTAGAATGGGGGGGAGAAAAACTGTTTTTT. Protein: CASSVEWGGEKLFF.

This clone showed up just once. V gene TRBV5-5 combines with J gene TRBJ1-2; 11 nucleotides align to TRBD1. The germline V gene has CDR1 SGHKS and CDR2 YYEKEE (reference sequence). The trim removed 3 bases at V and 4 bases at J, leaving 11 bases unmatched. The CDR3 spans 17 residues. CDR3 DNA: TGTGCCAGCAGCTCCCGGGACAGGGGGGTCGGGATCTATGGCTACACCTTC. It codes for CASSSRDRGVGIYGYTF.

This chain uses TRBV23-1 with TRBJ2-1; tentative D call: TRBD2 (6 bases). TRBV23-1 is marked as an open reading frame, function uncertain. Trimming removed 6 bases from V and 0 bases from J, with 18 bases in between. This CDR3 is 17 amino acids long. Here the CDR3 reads CASSSPLALISYNEQFF. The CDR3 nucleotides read TGCGCCAGCAGCTCCCCACTAGCCCTTATCTCCTACAATGAGCAGTTCTTC.

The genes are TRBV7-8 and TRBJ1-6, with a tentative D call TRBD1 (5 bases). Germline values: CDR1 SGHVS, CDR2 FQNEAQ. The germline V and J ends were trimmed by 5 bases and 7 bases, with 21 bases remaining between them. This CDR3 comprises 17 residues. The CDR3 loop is CASSALTRGAGNSPLHF. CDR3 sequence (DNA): TGTGCCAGCAGCGCCCTTACGAGGGGCGCGGGAAATTCACCCCTCCACTTT.

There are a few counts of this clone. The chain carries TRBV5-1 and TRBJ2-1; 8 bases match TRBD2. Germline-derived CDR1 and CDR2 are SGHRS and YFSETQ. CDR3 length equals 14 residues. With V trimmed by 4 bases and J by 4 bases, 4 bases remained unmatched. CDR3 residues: CASSHTSGYNEQFF. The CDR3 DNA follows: TGCGCCAGCAGCCACACTAGCGGATACAATGAGCAGTTCTTC.

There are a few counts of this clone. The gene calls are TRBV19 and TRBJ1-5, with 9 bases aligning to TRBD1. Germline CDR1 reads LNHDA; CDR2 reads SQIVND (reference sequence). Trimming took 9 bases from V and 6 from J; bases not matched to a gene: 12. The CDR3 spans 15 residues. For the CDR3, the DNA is TGTGCCAGCATGGCGGGGACAGGGTATACTCAGCCCCAGCATTTT. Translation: CASMAGTGYTQPQHF.

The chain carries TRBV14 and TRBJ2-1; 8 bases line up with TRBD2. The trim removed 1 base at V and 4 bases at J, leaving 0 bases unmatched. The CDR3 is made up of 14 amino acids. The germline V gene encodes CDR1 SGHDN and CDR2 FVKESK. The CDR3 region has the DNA TGTGCCAGCAGCCAAGCGGGGGGGTACAATGAGCAGTTCTTC. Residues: CASSQAGGYNEQFF. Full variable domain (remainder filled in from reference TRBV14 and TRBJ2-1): EAGVTQFPSHSVIEKGQTVTLRCDPISGHDNLYWYRRVMGKEIKFLLHFVKESKQDESGMPNNRFLAERTGGTYSTLKVQPAELEDSGVYFCASSQAGGYNEQFFGPGTRLTVL.

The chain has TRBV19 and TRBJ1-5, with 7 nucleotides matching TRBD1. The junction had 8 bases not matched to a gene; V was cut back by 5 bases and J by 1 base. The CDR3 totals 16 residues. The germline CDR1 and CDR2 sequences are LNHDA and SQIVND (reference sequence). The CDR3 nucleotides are TGTGCCAGTAGTGTCAACAGGGGAGGAAGCAATCAGCCCCAGCATTTT. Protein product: CASSVNRGGSNQPQHF.

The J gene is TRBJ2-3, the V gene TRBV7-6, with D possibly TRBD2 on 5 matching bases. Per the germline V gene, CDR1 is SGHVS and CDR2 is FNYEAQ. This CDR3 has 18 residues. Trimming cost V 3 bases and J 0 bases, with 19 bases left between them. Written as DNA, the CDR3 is TGTGCCAGCAGCTTTTCCGCCCCTCTACCGGGAAGCACAGATACGCAGTATTTT. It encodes CASSFSAPLPGSTDTQYF.

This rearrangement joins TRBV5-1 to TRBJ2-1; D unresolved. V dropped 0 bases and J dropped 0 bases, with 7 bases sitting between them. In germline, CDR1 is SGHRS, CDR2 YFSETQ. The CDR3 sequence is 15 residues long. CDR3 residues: CASSLARSSYNEQFF. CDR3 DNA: TGCGCCAGCAGCTTGGCTAGGAGCTCCTACAATGAGCAGTTCTTC. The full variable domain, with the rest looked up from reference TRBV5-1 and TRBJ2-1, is KAGVTQTPRYLIKTRGQQVTLSCSPISGHRSVSWYQQTPGQGLQFLFEYFSETQRNKGNFPGRFSGRQFSNSRSEMNVSTLELGDSALYLCASSLARSSYNEQFFGPGTRLTVL.

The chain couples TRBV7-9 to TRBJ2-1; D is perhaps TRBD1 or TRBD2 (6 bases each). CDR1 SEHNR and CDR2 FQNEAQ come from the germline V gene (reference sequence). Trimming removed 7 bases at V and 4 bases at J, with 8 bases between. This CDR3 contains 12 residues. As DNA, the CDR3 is TGTGCCAGCAAGGGGGGATACAATGAGCAGTTCTTC. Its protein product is CASKGGYNEQFF. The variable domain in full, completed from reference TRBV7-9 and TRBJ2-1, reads DTGVSQNPRHKITKRGQNVTFRCDPISEHNRLYWYRQTLGQGPEFLTYFQNEAQLEKSRLLSDRFSAERPKGSFSTLEIQRTEQGDSAMYLCASKGGYNEQFFGPGTRLTVL.

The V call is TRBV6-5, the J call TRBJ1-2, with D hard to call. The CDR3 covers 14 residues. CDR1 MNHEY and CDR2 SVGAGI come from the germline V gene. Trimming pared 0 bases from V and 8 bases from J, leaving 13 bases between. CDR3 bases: TGTGCCAGCAGTTACTCCCGGGCGAATGGGGGCTACACCTTC. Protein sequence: CASSYSRANGGYTF.